This is a list of T cell receptor beta chains from one sample in a study of response to subunit inactivated influenza vaccine. TCRdb ran MiXCR on the RT-PCR reads and lists one entry per CDR3 protein. The sample yields about 540,000 distinct CDR3 sequences, around a quarter seen once. These same records also appear under a second study, on T cells expressing NK-cell markers.

The specimen comprised CD4+ T cells sorted from PBMCs, sampled roughly 13 days after vaccination. These receptors were collected from a man aged 45-65 years who received an inactivated influenza vaccine. Each CDR3 is given without its conserved first and last residue. Not all rows give a size; the values are once, few, many and, for expanded clones, a class.

cdr3_aa	j_call	clone_size	v_call
ATSGLRRGEQF	TRBJ2-1	few	TRBV24-1
ASSPALTGGRETQY	TRBJ2-5	few	TRBV9
ASSIDHRPQH	TRBJ1-5	-	TRBV19
ASSLEDGRVNTEAF	TRBJ1-1	few	TRBV5-1
ASSLQGVLGNQPQH	TRBJ1-5	many	TRBV7-2
ASSYRLGSSYNSPLH	TRBJ1-6	-	TRBV6-5
ASSSRAILYTIY	TRBJ1-3	-	TRBV28
ASTMNRDRAAQY	TRBJ2-5	-	TRBV6-1
ASSENLVQPQH	TRBJ1-5	-	TRBV6-1
ASSSFRVYEQY	TRBJ2-7	-	TRBV6-2/TRBV6-3
SVAGRYSTDTQY	TRBJ2-3	-	TRBV29-1
ASSPPGEKLF	TRBJ1-4	-	TRBV18
ASSQVHRAGGVETQY	TRBJ2-5	few	TRBV4-3
SALARQETQY	TRBJ2-5	-	TRBV29-1
SAGPSGVRQETQY	TRBJ2-5	-	TRBV20-1
ASSQDRNGQETQY	TRBJ2-5	-	TRBV4-2
ASSYSPRTGGLSYT	TRBJ1-2	-	TRBV6-5
ASSDQTSIGNQPQH	TRBJ1-5	few	TRBV18
ASSPDFHSGNTIY	TRBJ1-3	-	TRBV7-2
AWSASTNTEAF	TRBJ1-1	few	TRBV30
AAGRGAYEQY	TRBJ2-7	few	TRBV25-1
ASSNRRARNEQF	TRBJ2-1	-	TRBV7-2
ASTRGSGQETQY	TRBJ2-5	few	TRBV7-9
ASSQELGFRYGYT	TRBJ1-2	few	TRBV4-3
ASSQDFRTGAIPPLH	TRBJ1-6	-	TRBV4-3
ASTREGARGTDTQY	TRBJ2-3	few	TRBV5-1
SARAGLAASYEQY	TRBJ2-7	many	TRBV20-1
ASSVYRVDEQF	TRBJ2-1	few	TRBV5-1
ASRIRGDETQY	TRBJ2-5	-	TRBV6-1
SGGGGSGRAWEQF	TRBJ2-1	many	TRBV29-1
SVELPGAVDGELF	TRBJ2-2	few	TRBV29-1